This is a list of T cell receptor beta chains from one sample in a study of OX40 agonist ivuxolimab in advanced cancers. Sequenced by immunoSEQ multiplex PCR; TCRdb stores in-frame clones only, minus some. The repertoire holds some 10,000 clones, with more than 80% as singletons. The starting material was CD4+ or CD8+ T cells sorted from blood, obtained in a trial of the OX40 agonist ivuxolimab. These TCRs come from an adult with an advanced solid tumor such as melanoma, head and neck, liver or kidney cancer. CDR3s include the opening cysteine and the closing phenylalanine or tryptophan. The order of the fields is clone size, V gene, CDR3 length, J gene, D gene, CDR3 DNA, CDR3 protein. A D gene is named only where the DNA matches it firmly. Rows give clone size only sometimes, using once, few, many, or a class for an expanded clone.

>.|TRBV19|13|TRBJ1-2|.
TGTGCCAGTACCTCACAGGGCCCCCCGGGCTACACCTTC
CASTSQGPPGYTF
>.|TRBV7-9|17|TRBJ1-2|TRBD1
TGTGCCAGCAGCTCCTGGGACAGGGGTTTATCTCTCTATGGCTACACCTTC
CASSSWDRGLSLYGYTF
>medium-sized|TRBV5-3|16|TRBJ2-6|.
TGTGCCAGAAGCTTGGAACAGTACACTGGGGCCAACGTCCTGACTTTC
CARSLEQYTGANVLTF
>.|TRBV27|13|TRBJ1-2|.
TGTGCCAGCAGTTTAGGAACAGAAGATGGCTACACCTTC
CASSLGTEDGYTF
>.|TRBV5-1|12|TRBJ2-7|.
TGCGCCAGCAGCTTGGGGGGGCTCGAGCAGTACTTC
CASSLGGLEQYF
>.|TRBV5-5|16|TRBJ2-1|TRBD1
TGTGCCAGCAGCCCGCCCGACAGGGTAAACTACAATGAGCAGTTCTTC
CASSPPDRVNYNEQFF
>.|TRBV11-2|12|TRBJ2-7|.
TGTGCCAGCAGCTTAGGAACCGACGAGCAGTACTTC
CASSLGTDEQYF
>few|TRBV9|14|TRBJ2-1|TRBD1
TGTGCCAGCAGCGAGTCCTACAGGGGGAGGGAGCAGTTCTTC
CASSESYRGREQFF
>.|TRBV30|13|TRBJ1-2|.
TGTGCCTGGAGTGCTCCAGGGAACTATGGCTACACCTTC
CAWSAPGNYGYTF
>.|TRBV7-9|17|TRBJ1-3|TRBD1
TGTGCCAGCAGCACGACCACGACCGGACAGGCTGGAAACACCATATATTTT
CASSTTTTGQAGNTIYF
>.|TRBV21-1|14|TRBJ2-4|.
TGTGCCAGCAGCTGGGGGAACTCGGGGAACATTCAGTACTTC
CASSWGNSGNIQYF
>.|TRBV27|14|TRBJ2-7|TRBD2
TGTGCCAGCAGTCTCCTAGCGGGGGGCGAGGAGCAGTACTTC
CASSLLAGGEEQYF
>.|TRBV11-3|16|TRBJ2-2|TRBD2
TGTGCCAGCAGCTTAGTCGCGCGGGAGTACACCGGGGAGCTGTTTTTT
CASSLVAREYTGELFF
>.|TRBV27|11|TRBJ2-7|.
TGTGCCAGCAGTTTAGGATACGAGCAGTACTTC
CASSLGYEQYF
>.|TRBV7-8|14|TRBJ2-7|TRBD2
TGTGCCAGCAGCCTTCCGGGACTACCGCTCGAGCAGTACTTC
CASSLPGLPLEQYF
>.|TRBV6-4|15|TRBJ2-3|.
TGTGCCAGCAGTGACGGCGGGTCAACCACAGATACGCAGTATTTT
CASSDGGSTTDTQYF
>.|TRBV4-2|17|TRBJ2-2|TRBD2
TGTGCCAGCAGCCAAGTGACTAGCGGGAGTATTCCCGGGGAGCTGTTTTTT
CASSQVTSGSIPGELFF
>.|TRBV28|12|TRBJ2-3|TRBD1
TGTGCCAGCAACCCAGGGACAGGGGCGCAGTATTTT
CASNPGTGAQYF
>.|TRBV4-2|17|TRBJ2-3|TRBD2
TGTGCCAGCAGCCAAGACAGGAGCGGGGGTCCCACAGATACGCAGTATTTT
CASSQDRSGGPTDTQYF
>.|TRBV30|12|TRBJ2-7|TRBD2
TGTGCCTGGGGGGGGGACTCCTACGAGCAGTACTTC
CAWGGDSYEQYF
>.|TRBV11-2|13|TRBJ1-1|TRBD1
TGTGCCAGCAGCTACAGGGGTTCCACTGAAGCTTTCTTT
CASSYRGSTEAFF
>.|TRBV7-9|17|TRBJ2-3|TRBD2
TGTGCCAGCTCATCAAGGTCTAGCGGGGGACTCACAGATACGCAGTATTTT
CASSSRSSGGLTDTQYF
>.|TRBV23-1|17|TRBJ2-5|TRBD2
TGCGCCAGCAGTCACTCGGCACTAGCGGGAGGCAGGGAGACCCAGTACTTC
CASSHSALAGGRETQYF
>.|TRBV9|15|TRBJ2-5|TRBD2
TGTGCCAGCAGCGTCACGGGGGGGTACCAAGAGACCCAGTACTTC
CASSVTGGYQETQYF
>once|TRBV11-2|14|TRBJ2-3|.
TGTGCCAGCAGCGCAGAGGGGTTCGCAGATACGCAGTATTTT
CASSAEGFADTQYF
>.|TRBV5-8|8|TRBJ2-7|.
TGTGCCAGCTACGAGCAGTACTTC
CASYEQYF
>once|TRBV4-1|17|TRBJ2-1|TRBD1
TGCGCCAGCAGCCAAGATGAGGGGGCCCGAAATTACAATGAGCAGTTCTTC
CASSQDEGARNYNEQFF
>few|TRBV4-2|12|TRBJ2-7|.
TGTGCCAGCAGCCAAGAGATAGGTGAGCAGTACTTC
CASSQEIGEQYF
>.|TRBV2|13|TRBJ1-2|TRBD1
TGTGCCAGCCCGGGACAGGCAAACTATGGCTACACCTTC
CASPGQANYGYTF
>.|TRBV7-8|18|TRBJ1-4|.
TGTGCCAGCAGCTTCCCCAAGGAGGAACCGGCAGATAATGAAAAACTGTTTTTT
CASSFPKEEPADNEKLFF
>once|TRBV6-1|16|TRBJ1-3|.
TGTGCCAGCAGTGAAGGGGGTCAAGTCTACGGAAACACCATATATTTT
CASSEGGQVYGNTIYF
>.|TRBV7-3|16|TRBJ2-7|.
TGTGCCAGCAGCTTAGCGCTCAAGGGCAACCTAGGCGAGCAGTACTTC
CASSLALKGNLGEQYF
>.|TRBV6-5|11|TRBJ1-1|TRBD1
TGTGCCGGATCGACAGGGCTAGAAGCTTTCTTT
CAGSTGLEAFF
>.|TRBV19|14|TRBJ1-3|.
TGTGCCAGTAGTATAATGGGGAGGCAAAACACCATATATTTT
CASSIMGRQNTIYF
>.|TRBV27|12|TRBJ2-3|.
TGTGCCAGCAGGAGGGGGGTCGACACGCAGTATTTT
CASRRGVDTQYF
>.|TRBV29-1|13|TRBJ1-2|.
TGCAGCGTTGAACAGGGGTCTAACTATGGCTACACCTTC
CSVEQGSNYGYTF
>.|TRBV9|14|TRBJ1-5|.
TGTGCCAGCCCCTTAGGAGGGACGGGACAGCCCCAGCATTTT
CASPLGGTGQPQHF
>once|TRBV5-1|16|TRBJ2-2|.
TGCGCCAGCAGCCTAACCTACAGGGAATACACCGGGGAGCTGTTTTTT
CASSLTYREYTGELFF
>once|TRBV2|11|TRBJ2-7|TRBD1
TGTGCCAGCAGAACAGGGGGTGAGCAGTACTTC
CASRTGGEQYF
>.|TRBV5-5|12|TRBJ2-7|.
TGTGCCAGCAGCTCAATCTCCTACGAGCAGTACTTC
CASSSISYEQYF
>.|TRBV5-1|14|TRBJ2-7|TRBD1
TGCGCCAGCAGCTCTTTAGGGGGCTCCAACGAGCAGTACTTC
CASSSLGGSNEQYF
>.|TRBV5-1|13|TRBJ2-1|TRBD2
TGCGCCAGCAGCTTGGTAGCGGGAGATGAGCAGTTCTTC
CASSLVAGDEQFF
>.|TRBV29-1|13|TRBJ1-1|.
TGCAGCGTTCAAGACGGTCTGAACACTGAAGCTTTCTTT
CSVQDGLNTEAFF
>.|TRBV12-5|16|TRBJ2-7|TRBD2
TGTGCTAGTGGTAGACCGGGACTAGCGGGAGGAGGCGAGCAGTACTTC
CASGRPGLAGGGEQYF
>.|TRBV6-6|14|TRBJ1-5|.
TGTGCCAGCGCGGGGAAGACAGTCAATCAGCCCCAGCATTTT
CASAGKTVNQPQHF
>large|TRBV21-1|10|TRBJ2-1|.
TGTGCCAGCAGCACGGACAGTCAGTTCTTC
CASSTDSQFF
>.|TRBV4-1|16|TRBJ2-4|TRBD2
TGCGCCAGCAGCCAATTAGCGGGGGGGGCGGGAAACATTCAGTACTTC
CASSQLAGGAGNIQYF
>.|TRBV10-3|15|TRBJ1-5|.
TGTGCCATCAGTGAGTCAGGACATAGCAATCAGCCCCAGCATTTT
CAISESGHSNQPQHF
>few|TRBV27|14|TRBJ1-1|.
TGTGCCAGCAGTTCCTATCCCGCGAACACTGAAGCTTTCTTT
CASSSYPANTEAFF
>.|TRBV19|17|TRBJ2-3|.
TGTGCCAGTAGTATGGCGGTCGTCAGTCCTAGCACAGATACGCAGTATTTT
CASSMAVVSPSTDTQYF